The TCR beta chain described here comes from a study of T cell clonality in common variable immunodeficiency. Notes on the study in general: Common variable immunodeficiency TCR beta sequences reportedly had fewer deletions and N-nucleotide insertions.

Data came from immunoSEQ multiplex PCR; TCRdb stores just in-frame clones and leaves some out. The table lists some 28,000 clones, with no singletons. This clone was detected ten times or more. The antigen is undetermined. Read data end 3 residues before the CDR3 end; the end is taken from the germline J gene. This CDR3 region has 11 residues. CDR1 and CDR2 from the germline V gene are GTSNPN and SVGIG (reference sequence). V shed 0 bases and J shed 9 bases, with 6 bases lying between them. Sequencing was performed on peripheral blood mononuclear cells. The V and J genes are TRBV30 and TRBJ2-1; D gene unclear. The sequence came from a human donor with common variable immunodeficiency. The CDR3 is CAWSVYSEQFF. Incomplete CDR3 DNA: TGTGCCTGGAGTGTATATAGTGAG.